Following are 22 T cell receptor beta chains from one sample sequenced in a study of graft-versus-host responses after intestinal transplantation. The data were produced by immunoSEQ multiplex PCR, yet TCRdb's version contains in-frame clones alone and is incomplete. The sample yields around 110,000 clones, just over 90% seen once. For these receptors, no antigen is known. Material: unstimulated CD4+ T cells sorted from spleen or lymph node cells, obtained before transplant. The receptors originated from a human donor who was the organ donor for an intestinal transplant.

The J gene is TRBJ1-1, the V gene TRBV7-9, with TRBD1 identical over 8 bases. Germline-derived CDR1 and CDR2 are SEHNR and FQNEAQ (reference sequence). With V trimmed by 5 bases and J by 7 bases, 9 bases remained unmatched. This CDR3 has 14 residues. The CDR3 DNA reads as TGTGCCAGCAGCCTTGCAGGGGGCTTAAATGAAGCTTTCTTT. Its translation: CASSLAGGLNEAFF.

The table lists this clone with a count of one. The chain links TRBV7-2 to TRBJ2-5, with a tentative D call TRBD2 (5 bases). Matching the DNA end better, TRBJ2-7 makes the J call doubtful. The germline V gene has CDR1 SGHTA and CDR2 FQGNSA. This CDR3 spans 16 amino acids. The CDR3 DNA is TGTGCCAGCAGCTCAAAATCCGGGTTCCTCGGGGACGAGCAGTACTTC. It is translated as CASSSKSGFLGDEQYF.

The chain recombines TRBV30 with TRBJ1-4; D perhaps matches TRBD1 (6 bases). The CDR3 length is 14 residues. V lost 5 bases and J 8 bases, leaving 18 bases between the germline ends. Looked up from germline, CDR1 is GTSNPN and CDR2 is SVGIG (reference sequence). The CDR3 bases are TGTGCCTGGCAGACCGGGACACAACAGGAAAAACTGTTTTTT. Protein sequence: CAWQTGTQQEKLFF.

The rearrangement links TRBV5-8 to TRBJ2-3, with 7 bases matching TRBD2. The junction had 4 bases not matched to a gene; V was cut back by 0 bases and J by 0 bases. The CDR3 contains 16 residues. In germline, CDR1 is SGHTS, CDR2 YDEGEE. CDR3: CASSLGRTRSTDTQYF. Here the CDR3 DNA reads TGTGCCAGCAGCTTGGGGCGGACTAGAAGCACAGATACGCAGTATTTT.

This clone showed up just once. This chain links TRBV19 with TRBJ1-1; 8 positions agree with TRBD1. Germline V gene data show CDR1 as LNHDA and CDR2 as SQIVND (reference sequence). Unmatched junction bases numbered 13, after V lost 3 bases and J lost 1 base. This CDR3 has 18 residues. The CDR3 region is CASSIRPGGLSRNTEAFF. The DNA of the CDR3 is TGTGCCAGTAGTATTAGGCCAGGGGGCCTAAGCCGGAACACTGAAGCTTTCTTT.

The chain joins TRBV19 to TRBJ2-3, with D possibly TRBD1 on 5 matching bases. Germline-derived CDR1 and CDR2 are LNHDA and SQIVND (reference sequence). V was trimmed by 3 bases and J by 5 bases, leaving 9 bases between them. The CDR3 is 13 residues long. The CDR3 region is CASSIRVGDTQYF. As DNA, the CDR3 is TGTGCCAGTAGTATCAGGGTCGGAGATACGCAGTATTTT.

DNA for the CDR3: TGTGCCAGCAGCTTAGCGGGGGGAGCCGGGGAGCTGTTTTTT. Translating it yields CASSLAGGAGELFF. The V call is TRBV7-2, the J call TRBJ2-2; tentatively, D is TRBD2 (6 bases). The germline V gene has CDR1 SGHTA and CDR2 FQGNSA. The CDR3 extends over 14 amino acids. V was pared by 0 bases and J by 6 bases, with 8 bases between.

This clone was detected once. The rearrangement links TRBV21-1 to TRBJ2-3; the DNA was not compared with TRBD2, the D call given in the table. TRBV21-1 is a recognized pseudogene. The CDR3 loop spans 17 amino acids. The CDR3 region is CASSESRLAGVRDTQYF. Here the CDR3 DNA reads TGTGCCAGCAGCGAAAGTAGGCTAGCGGGAGTACGTGATACGCAGTATTTT.

A single count supports this clone. The chain recombines TRBV5-5 with TRBJ2-1; 8 nucleotides align to TRBD2. The trim removed 4 bases at V and 3 bases at J, leaving 6 bases unmatched. CDR3 length: 15 residues. The germline V gene encodes CDR1 SGHKS and CDR2 YYEKEE (reference sequence). The CDR3 protein is CASSDQAGDYNEQFF. CDR3 in DNA: TGTGCCAGCAGCGACCAAGCGGGAGACTACAATGAGCAGTTCTTC.

V is TRBV9 and J is TRBJ2-3; 7 bases fit TRBD1. This CDR3 comprises 15 residues. Germline V CDR1 and CDR2: SGDLS, YYNGEE. V lost 2 bases, J lost 5 bases, and 8 bases stayed unmatched. The CDR3 DNA is TGTGCCAGCAGCGTCTGGACAGGAGGCGTAGATACGCAGTATTTT. Encoded protein: CASSVWTGGVDTQYF.

The chain uses TRBV7-2 and TRBJ2-1; D may be TRBD2 (6 bases). The germline V gene encodes CDR1 SGHTA and CDR2 FQGNSA. Between the trimmed V and J ends, which lost 5 bases and 4 bases, there was a span of 15 bases. The CDR3 spans 15 residues. The CDR3 sequence: CASSPEGAGYNEQFF. CDR3 bases: TGTGCCAGCAGCCCGGAGGGCGCCGGATACAATGAGCAGTTCTTC.

The CDR3 is CASRGYGGDTDTQYF. The CDR3, as DNA: TGTGCCAGCAGGGGGTACGGGGGTGACACAGATACGCAGTATTTT. V gene TRBV6-1 combines with J gene TRBJ2-3; TRBD2 might be the D (6 bases). Germline assignment: CDR1 MNHNS and CDR2 SASEGT. The ends were cut back, 6 bases at V and 2 bases at J, with 15 bases in the middle. This CDR3 region has 15 residues.

This chain uses TRBV2 with TRBJ2-2; no reliable D call. With 7 bases removed from V and 1 base from J, the gap between germline ends came to 10 bases. The CDR3 length is 14 residues. The germline V gene encodes CDR1 SNHLY and CDR2 FYNNEI. This CDR3 is CASIFNWNTGELFF. The CDR3 DNA sequence: TGTGCCAGCATTTTTAACTGGAACACCGGGGAGCTGTTTTTT.

V gene TRBV28 combines with J gene TRBJ2-2, with a tentative D call TRBD1 (6 bases). This CDR3 has 16 residues. The germline V and J ends were trimmed by 7 bases and 0 bases, with 15 bases remaining between them. The germline CDR1 and CDR2 sequences are MDHEN and SYDVKM. In DNA form, the CDR3 reads TGTGCCAGCACCGATGACAGGTACTCGAACACCGGGGAGCTGTTTTTT. The encoded protein is CASTDDRYSNTGELFF.

The chain combines TRBV6-1 with TRBJ1-1; D gene unclear. V lost 6 bases and J 5 bases, leaving 13 bases between the germline ends. The CDR3 loop spans 13 amino acids. Germline-derived CDR1 and CDR2 are MNHNS and SASEGT. The CDR3 is CASRYGVGTEAFF. The CDR3 coding sequence is TGTGCCAGCAGATACGGGGTGGGTACTGAAGCTTTCTTT.

The rearrangement joins TRBV7-9 to TRBJ1-1; TRBD1 matches at 10 bases. The CDR3 totals 15 residues. The V and J ends lost 1 base and 5 bases, in that order; junction bases with no gene match: 4. Germline CDR1 is SEHNR and CDR2 is FQNEAQ (reference sequence). In DNA, the CDR3 is TGTGCCAGCAGCTTAGGGACAGGGGGGTGGACTGAAGCTTTCTTT. As protein: CASSLGTGGWTEAFF.

The rearrangement joins TRBV5-3 to TRBJ2-4; D unresolved. TRBV5-3 is classed as an ORF, of uncertain function. The length of the CDR3 is 14 residues. Trimming left V 3 bases short and J 0 bases short, with 7 bases between. The chain's CDR3 is CARSSYLAKNIQYF. Here the CDR3 DNA reads TGTGCCAGAAGCTCCTACTTAGCCAAAAACATTCAGTACTTC.

The CDR3 DNA sequence: TGTGCCAGCAGTGGCCTCGTGGGAAAACTGAACACCGGGGAGCTGTTTTTT. The encoded protein is CASSGLVGKLNTGELFF. The chain recombines TRBV6-1 with TRBJ2-2; no clear D. V was clipped by 4 bases and J by 1 base, with 16 bases between them. CDR1 is MNHNS, CDR2 SASEGT, per germline. This CDR3 spans 17 amino acids.

CDR3 bases: TGTGCCAGCAGTCGTGGACTGAGCACAGATACGCAGTATTTT. Translated, it gives CASSRGLSTDTQYF. V gene TRBV11-1 combines with J gene TRBJ2-3; D perhaps matches TRBD2 (5 bases). The V gene lost 6 bases and the J gene lost 0 bases, with 10 bases spanning the gap. Germline CDR1 reads SGHAT; CDR2 reads FQDESV (reference sequence). The CDR3 consists of 14 residues.

In DNA, the CDR3 is TGTGCCAGCAGCCTACCGAGGTCCCCGGGCCCCTACGAGCAGTACTTC. Translating it yields CASSLPRSPGPYEQYF. V usage is TRBV5-6 and J usage is TRBJ2-7; D gene ambiguous. Trimming took off 4 bases at V and 2 bases at J, with 19 bases between the two ends. The CDR3 runs to 16 residues. CDR1 and CDR2 from the germline V gene are SGHDT and YYEEEE.

The chain recombines TRBV5-1 with TRBJ1-1; D ambiguous. This CDR3 contains 14 residues. The germline gives CDR1 SGHRS, CDR2 YFSETQ. The V end was cut by 7 bases, the J end by 4 bases, with 17 bases between. The chain's CDR3 is CASAAQGSGTEAFF. For the CDR3, the DNA is TGCGCCAGCGCCGCCCAAGGAAGTGGCACTGAAGCTTTCTTT.

The chain is built from TRBV7-2 and TRBJ1-1; the D is unclear. With 1 base removed from V and 1 base from J, the gap between germline ends came to 4 bases. Per germline, CDR1 SGHTA and CDR2 FQGNSA. The CDR3 runs 13 residues. The CDR3 DNA is TGTGCCAGCAGCTTAGGCACGAACACTGAAGCTTTCTTT. Translated, it gives CASSLGTNTEAFF.